The clone carrying this T cell receptor beta chain was picked up one time. This specimen belongs to a study of OX40 agonist ivuxolimab in advanced cancers. TCRdb keeps only in-frame clones here, not all; method: immunoSEQ multiplex PCR. This table has under 25,000 clones, around 79% appearing once. Germline CDR1 and CDR2: SGHNT and YYREEE (reference sequence). Unmatched junction bases numbered 3, after V lost 4 bases and J lost 1 base. The CDR3 totals 14 residues. The sequences come from CD4+ or CD8+ T cells sorted from blood, collected in a trial of the OX40 agonist ivuxolimab. This chain joins TRBV5-4 and TRBJ2-3, with 7 bases lining up with TRBD2. This receptor was obtained from an adult with an advanced solid tumor such as melanoma, head and neck, liver or kidney cancer. The CDR3 sequence is CASSGREGTDTQYF. Written as DNA, the CDR3 is TGTGCCAGCAGCGGGAGGGAAGGCACAGATACGCAGTATTTT. Full variable domain (missing parts from reference TRBV5-4 and TRBJ2-3): ETGVTQSPTHLIKTRGQQVTLRCSSQSGHNTVSWYQQALGQGPQFIFQYYREEENGRGNFPPRFSGLQFPNYSSELNVNALELDDSALYLCASSGREGTDTQYFGPGTRLTVL.